These 30 T cell receptor beta chains originate from one sample sequenced in a study of shared clonotypes between healthy human individuals. Method: immunoSEQ multiplex PCR; TCRdb's copy keeps in-frame clones and lacks some. The sample contains roughly 2.5 million clones, more than 80% of which appear only once. Sequences were obtained from naive CD4+ T cells sorted from blood. The subset is: CD45RA+ positively selected. The origin of the receptors is a man younger than 30 in good health.

Worth noting for this clone: This specimen includes other DNA sequences encoding the same CDR3. The chain links TRBV18 to TRBJ2-6; D is ambiguous. The CDR3 is 14 amino acids. The germline gives CDR1 KGHSH, CDR2 LQKENI. Trimming left V 0 bases short and J 3 bases short, with 3 bases between. CDR3 amino acids: CASSPPIGANVLTF. Here the CDR3 DNA reads TGTGCCAGCTCACCACCGATTGGGGCCAACGTCCTGACTTTC.

The chain recombines TRBV29-1 with TRBJ2-1, with D possibly matching TRBD1 (5 bases). CDR1 and CDR2 from the germline V gene are SQVTM and ANQGSEA. Trimming took 3 bases from V and 4 from J, leaving 7 bases between them. CDR3 length: 12 residues. CDR3 residues: CSVEAGYNEQFF. The DNA of the CDR3 is TGCAGCGTTGAGGCAGGGTACAATGAGCAGTTCTTC.

The V call is TRBV6-5, the J call TRBJ2-5; TRBD2 aligns across 7 bases. V shed 0 bases, J shed 2 bases, and the junction held 6 bases outside the gene matches. The CDR3 runs 16 residues. Germline V lookup: CDR1 MNHEY, CDR2 SVGAGI. The CDR3 protein is CASSYSGRVLQETQYF. As DNA, the CDR3 is TGTGCCAGCAGTTACTCTGGGAGGGTACTTCAAGAGACCCAGTACTTC.

V is TRBV7-9 and J is TRBJ2-1, with no clear D. The length of the CDR3 is 16 residues. The germline V and J ends were trimmed by 8 bases and 3 bases, with 20 bases remaining between them. Germline V gives CDR1 SEHNR, CDR2 FQNEAQ (reference sequence). The CDR3 sequence is CASGAIEKIGYNEQFF. The CDR3 coding sequence is TGTGCCAGCGGCGCCATCGAGAAAATCGGCTACAATGAGCAGTTCTTC.

The genes are TRBV7-2 and TRBJ1-1; maybe TRBD1 (6 bases). This CDR3 is built from 15 residues. The germline CDR1 and CDR2 sequences are SGHTA and FQGNSA. V lost 1 base, J lost 1 base, and 10 bases lay in between. This chain's CDR3 is CASSLEGGGNTEAFF. DNA for the CDR3: TGTGCCAGCAGCTTAGAAGGGGGTGGGAACACTGAAGCTTTCTTT.

This clone is a singleton in its sample. The chain employs TRBV5-4 and TRBJ1-6, with TRBD1 as a possible D gene (5 bases). Germline values: CDR1 SGHNT, CDR2 YYREEE (reference sequence). The CDR3 is 16 residues long. With 6 bases removed from V and 9 bases from J, the gap between germline ends came to 22 bases. CDR3 DNA: TGTGCCAGCACCAGGGCGGCGGGTACTATGCTTTCACCCCTCCACTTT. This gives the protein CASTRAAGTMLSPLHF.

V gene TRBV4-1 combines with J gene TRBJ2-7; D call uncertain. Germline CDR1 MGHRA, CDR2 YSYEKL. The CDR3 runs to 14 residues. V shed 1 base and J shed 2 bases, with 9 bases lying between them. This CDR3 reads CASSQAGFTYEQYF. The CDR3 bases are TGCGCCAGCAGCCAAGCCGGGTTTACCTACGAGCAGTACTTC.

V gene TRBV11-3 combines with J gene TRBJ2-1; D is possibly TRBD2 (6 bases). Trimming removed 5 bases from V and 1 base from J, with 21 bases in between. The CDR3 consists of 18 residues. Per the germline V gene, CDR1 is SGHNT and CDR2 is YENEEA. This chain's CDR3 is CASSRRMTRPASYNEQFF. The CDR3 nucleotides are TGTGCCAGCAGCCGAAGAATGACTAGGCCGGCTTCCTACAATGAGCAGTTCTTC. Full variable domain (outside the CDR3, taken from reference TRBV11-3 and TRBJ2-1): EAGVVQSPRYKIIEKKQPVAFWCNPISGHNTLYWYLQNLGQGPELLIRYENEEAVDDSQLPKDRFSAERLKGVDSTLKIQPAELGDSAVYLCASSRRMTRPASYNEQFFGPGTRLTVL.

V and J are TRBV10-3 and TRBJ2-2, with TRBD2 matching over 8 bases. Trimming at V came to 8 bases and at J to 1 base, leaving 3 bases not matched to a gene. The CDR3 runs 14 residues. Germline V CDR1 and CDR2: ENHRY, SYGVKD. This chain's CDR3 is CAIAGGRNTGELFF. Here the CDR3 DNA reads TGTGCCATCGCGGGGGGCAGGAACACCGGGGAGCTGTTTTTT.

The V call is TRBV29-1, the J call TRBJ2-5; D is uncertain. The V gene's germline CDR1 is SQVTM and CDR2 ANQGSEA. Trimming cost V 3 bases and J 10 bases, with 6 bases left between them. There are 9 residues in the CDR3. The CDR3 DNA sequence: TGCAGCGTTGAGGTTAACCAGTACTTC. Translated: CSVEVNQYF.

This clone came up once. The rearrangement uses TRBV5-1 and TRBJ1-6; perhaps TRBD1 as D (5 bases). The V end lost 5 bases, the J end lost 10 bases, and 22 bases lay between the germline ends. The CDR3 is 16 amino acids. Germline lookup yields CDR1 SGHRS and CDR2 YFSETQ. CDR3 protein: CASSTSGGSRDSPLHF. The CDR3 DNA is TGCGCCAGCAGTACGTCAGGTGGCTCCCGGGACTCACCCCTCCACTTT.

The chain recombines TRBV18 with TRBJ2-2; either TRBD1 or TRBD2 may fit D (5 bases each). Trimming took 6 bases from V and 7 from J, leaving 18 bases between them. This CDR3 region has 15 residues. Germline loops: CDR1 KGHSH, CDR2 LQKENI. CDR3 bases: TGTGCCAGCTCGCTGGGACGGTCCGGATTCGGGGAGCTGTTTTTT. Translation gives CASSLGRSGFGELFF.

The rearrangement links TRBV7-8 to TRBJ2-3, with D possibly TRBD1 on 5 matching bases. Between the trimmed V and J ends, which lost 5 bases and 0 bases, there was a span of 9 bases. This CDR3 contains 14 residues. Per the germline V gene, CDR1 is SGHVS and CDR2 is FQNEAQ. CDR3 coding DNA: TGTGCCAGCAGCAAACAGGCTAGCACAGATACGCAGTATTTT. It codes for CASSKQASTDTQYF.

A remark on this clone: Other DNA variants within this sample encode the same CDR3. This sequence joins TRBV6-6 and TRBJ1-6; no definite D call. The V end was cut by 2 bases, the J end by 8 bases, with 4 bases between. The CDR3 loop spans 12 amino acids. Germline assignment: CDR1 MNHNY and CDR2 SVGAGI (reference sequence). CDR3 sequence reads: CASSYGDSPLHF. The CDR3, as DNA: TGTGCCAGCAGTTACGGCGATTCACCCCTCCACTTT.

Of note for this clone: The sample carries other DNA sequences with the same CDR3. The chain joins TRBV19 to TRBJ1-5; D gene uncertain. The CDR3 contains 13 residues. Germline values: CDR1 LNHDA, CDR2 SQIVND (reference sequence). The ends were cut back, 3 bases at V and 0 bases at J, with 3 bases in the middle. In DNA form, the CDR3 reads TGTGCCAGTAGTATCAGTAGCAATCAGCCCCAGCATTTT. This sequence encodes CASSISSNQPQHF.

On this clone itself: The identical CDR3 is also encoded by other nucleotide sequences in the sample. This sequence joins TRBV12-5 and TRBJ1-2; D gene ambiguous. The CDR3 loop spans 13 amino acids. Trimming pared 6 bases from V and 2 bases from J, leaving 10 bases between. Germline V CDR1 and CDR2: LGHNT, FRNRAP. The CDR3 is CASGLDGNYGYTF. The CDR3 coding sequence is TGTGCTAGTGGACTGGACGGGAACTATGGCTACACCTTC.

The rearrangement links TRBV10-3 to TRBJ2-3; D might be TRBD1 (6 bases). The V gene's germline CDR1 is ENHRY and CDR2 SYGVKD. With 0 bases removed from V and 0 bases from J, the gap between germline ends came to 13 bases. This CDR3 is 17 amino acids long. This CDR3 is CAISESTLDSSTDTQYF. The CDR3, as DNA: TGTGCCATCAGTGAGTCGACTTTGGACAGTAGCACAGATACGCAGTATTTT.

The sample holds one count of this clone. The chain employs TRBV4-1 and TRBJ1-6; D is perhaps TRBD1 (5 bases). V was pared by 3 bases and J by 0 bases, with 12 bases between. Germline assignment: CDR1 MGHRA and CDR2 YSYEKL. The CDR3 spans 17 residues. In DNA, the CDR3 is TGCGCCAGCAGCCAGGAACAGGCAAGCTCCTATAATTCACCCCTCCACTTT. Protein product: CASSQEQASSYNSPLHF.

V gene TRBV6-6 combines with J gene TRBJ1-2; 7 bases map to TRBD1. Trimming took 2 bases from V and 2 from J; bases not matched to a gene: 5. The CDR3 is made up of 15 amino acids. The germline V gene has CDR1 MNHNY and CDR2 SVGAGI (reference sequence). CDR3 bases: TGTGCCAGCAGTTACCCCATGACAGGGAACTATGGCTACACCTTC. It is translated as CASSYPMTGNYGYTF.

This clone is a singleton in its sample. This sequence joins TRBV7-9 and TRBJ2-7, with a weak D call TRBD2 (5 bases). CDR3 length: 16 residues. V lost 5 bases and J 6 bases, leaving 23 bases between the germline ends. The V gene's germline CDR1 is SEHNR and CDR2 FQNEAQ (reference sequence). DNA for the CDR3: TGTGCCAGCAGCATATGGGGTCGGGGATTCAGCGGCGAGCAGTACTTC. Amino acids: CASSIWGRGFSGEQYF.

This chain joins TRBV11-2 and TRBJ2-7, with 7 bases that match TRBD2. CDR1 and CDR2 from the germline V gene are SGHAT and FQNNGV. The CDR3 loop spans 13 amino acids. Unmatched junction bases numbered 4, after V lost 8 bases and J lost 0 bases. In DNA form, the CDR3 reads TGTGCCAGCGGTCGGGGGGTCTCCTACGAGCAGTACTTC. Protein sequence: CASGRGVSYEQYF.

In this sample, this clone turned up a few times. The genes are TRBV18 and TRBJ1-5; 7 bases match TRBD1. The CDR3 runs to 14 residues. Germline values: CDR1 KGHSH, CDR2 LQKENI. V lost 4 bases to trimming and J lost 3 bases; unmatched junction nucleotides: 3. The CDR3 region has the DNA TGTGCCAGCTCACGAGGACAGGACAATCAGCCCCAGCATTTT. The encoded protein is CASSRGQDNQPQHF.

This chain connects TRBV18 to TRBJ1-2; TRBD1 matches at 9 bases. The CDR3 runs 11 residues. V shed 6 bases and J 7 bases; nucleotides not matched to a gene: 0. Germline assignment: CDR1 KGHSH and CDR2 LQKENI. For the CDR3, the DNA is TGTGCCAGCTCGGGACAGGGTGGCTACACCTTC. Amino acids: CASSGQGGYTF.

This chain joins TRBV28 and TRBJ2-7; a weak D match, TRBD2 (6 bases). Germline CDR1 and CDR2: MDHEN and SYDVKM. The CDR3 has 14 amino acids. Trimming took 2 bases from V and 7 from J, leaving 15 bases between them. The CDR3 DNA is TGTGCCAGCAGTTTAGGGGGGACCCAAGAGGAGCAGTACTTC. Its translation: CASSLGGTQEEQYF.

The J gene is TRBJ2-1, the V gene TRBV30; tentatively, D is TRBD2 (6 bases). The CDR3 runs 13 residues. Trimming left V 2 bases short and J 8 bases short, with 13 bases between. CDR1 is GTSNPN and CDR2 is SVGIG in the germline V gene (reference sequence). The CDR3 sequence: CAWSPAGVYEQFF. The CDR3, as DNA: TGTGCCTGGAGTCCAGCGGGCGTGTATGAGCAGTTCTTC.

A word on this clone: Sequence at one end of the junction differs from germline and may be a read error. V usage is TRBV2 and J usage is TRBJ2-7; D gene uncertain. CDR1 is SNHLY, CDR2 FYNNEI, per germline. The CDR3 is 13 residues long. The CDR3 DNA sequence: TGTGCCAGCAGTGAGCCGGTCTCCAACGAGCAGTACTTC. As protein: CASSEPVSNEQYF.

The rearrangement uses TRBV7-5 and TRBJ2-7. TRBV7-5 is a pseudogene segment. The CDR3 runs to 17 residues. DNA for the CDR3: TGTGCCAGAAGCTTAAGGTATTGGGACAGCGGGACCTACGAGCAGTACTTC. It yields the protein CARSLRYWDSGTYEQYF.

V gene TRBV7-2 combines with J gene TRBJ2-6; D call uncertain. Trimming pared 5 bases from V and 4 bases from J, leaving 9 bases between. Germline assignment: CDR1 SGHTA and CDR2 FQGNSA. The CDR3 consists of 14 residues. CDR3 nucleotide sequence: TGTGCCAGCAGCCGCGTTTTGGGGGCCAACGTCCTGACTTTC. Its protein product is CASSRVLGANVLTF.

The rearrangement joins TRBV4-1 to TRBJ1-3; D possibly corresponds to TRBD1 (6 bases). The V gene lost 5 bases and the J gene lost 8 bases, with 22 bases spanning the gap. Germline CDR1 MGHRA, CDR2 YSYEKL. This CDR3 spans 16 amino acids. The CDR3 protein is CASSLGLPGQSYTIYF. CDR3 nucleotide sequence: TGCGCCAGCAGCTTGGGGCTGCCCGGACAGAGTTACACCATATATTTT.

To note about this clone: The sample holds other DNA sequences that translate to the same CDR3. This chain connects TRBV19 to TRBJ2-5, with D tentatively TRBD1 or TRBD2 (6 bases each). Trimming took 4 bases from V and 5 from J, leaving 11 bases between them. Germline loops: CDR1 LNHDA, CDR2 SQIVND (reference sequence). This CDR3 is built from 13 residues. The CDR3 region has the DNA TGTGCCAGTAGTAGGGGGGCCGGGGAGACCCAGTACTTC. Amino acids: CASSRGAGETQYF.